A single sample is the source of the 12 T cell receptor beta chains below, sequenced in a study of shared clonotypes between healthy human individuals. TCRdb's table, derived via immunoSEQ multiplex PCR, lists solely in-frame clones and lacks some. The repertoire consists of fewer than 600,000 clones, with roughly four fifths occurring once and the leading ten covering around 11%. What was sequenced was PBMCs. These receptors originate from a woman between 40 and 50 years old in good health. Some clones in this sample may be carry-over from other donors' samples.

This chain uses TRBV6-6 with TRBJ2-5, with D perhaps being TRBD1 or TRBD2 (6 bases each). From germline, CDR1 is MNHNY and CDR2 SVGAGI (reference sequence). V was shortened by 2 bases and J by 5 bases, with 12 bases between the two germline ends. This CDR3 contains 14 residues. This chain's CDR3 is CASSYEGGRETQYF. As DNA, the CDR3 is TGTGCCAGCAGTTACGAGGGGGGTCGTGAGACCCAGTACTTC.

The chain uses TRBV4-2 and TRBJ2-1; maybe TRBD2 (5 bases). The CDR3 is 15 amino acids. Germline CDR1 LGHNA, CDR2 YNFKEQ. V lost 1 base and J 4 bases, leaving 11 bases between the germline ends. The CDR3 DNA is TGTGCCAGCAGCCAAGGTCTTAGCGCTTACAATGAGCAGTTCTTC. It translates to CASSQGLSAYNEQFF.

The V call is TRBV28, the J call TRBJ1-2; D is perhaps TRBD1 (5 bases). Trimming removed 7 bases from V and 4 bases from J, with 10 bases in between. The CDR3 length is 12 residues. Germline V CDR1 and CDR2: MDHEN, SYDVKM. The CDR3 nucleotides read TGTGCCAGCACGCAGGGACCCTATGGCTACACCTTC. It specifies CASTQGPYGYTF.

Notes on this clone: A far larger clone lies a single base away; this is likely a read error. Other DNA sequences from this sample encode an identical CDR3 as well. The rearrangement uses TRBV7-9 and TRBJ2-1; 13 bases agree with TRBD2. The length of the CDR3 is 15 residues. Germline assignment: CDR1 SEHNR and CDR2 FQNEAQ (reference sequence). CDR3 residues: CASSYRTSGRDEQFF. In DNA form, the CDR3 reads TGTGCTAGCAGTTATCGGACTAGCGGGAGAGATGAGCAGTTCTTC.

The chain combines TRBV30 with TRBJ1-4; D is possibly TRBD1 (6 bases). V was shortened by 0 bases and J by 8 bases, with 13 bases between the two germline ends. Germline CDR1 GTSNPN, CDR2 SVGIG (reference sequence). The CDR3 is made up of 14 amino acids. DNA of the CDR3: TGTGCCTGGAGTGTTGGGGGGCTTCAGGAAAAACTGTTTTTT. Encoded protein: CAWSVGGLQEKLFF.

The V and J genes are TRBV5-1 and TRBJ1-2; no clear D gene. This CDR3 is built from 12 residues. Germline V gene lookup returns CDR1 SGHRS and CDR2 YFSETQ. V was cut by 5 bases and J by 2 bases, with 7 bases left in between. CDR3 amino acids: CASSRENYGYTF. CDR3 nucleotide sequence: TGCGCCAGCAGTAGGGAGAACTATGGCTACACCTTC. The complete variable domain, with remaining parts taken from reference TRBV5-1 and TRBJ1-2, reads KAGVTQTPRYLIKTRGQQVTLSCSPISGHRSVSWYQQTPGQGLQFLFEYFSETQRNKGNFPGRFSGRQFSNSRSEMNVSTLELGDSALYLCASSRENYGYTFGSGTRLTVV.

The chain carries TRBV4-2 and TRBJ2-7; 10 bases agree with TRBD2. This CDR3 has 19 residues. The J segment lost 6 bases and the V segment lost 2 bases, leaving 19 bases of the junction unmatched. Germline loops: CDR1 LGHNA, CDR2 YNFKEQ. DNA of the CDR3: TGTGCCAGCAGCCAACCCCCCATTCCCTCTAGCGGGAGTTTCAGCGAGCAGTACTTC. Translation: CASSQPPIPSSGSFSEQYF.

As to this clone: This may stem from a read error, because a much larger clone lies one nucleotide away. The same CDR3 can be traced to other DNA sequences in this sample. The chain recombines TRBV14 with TRBJ1-1; D gene uncertain. The V end was cut by 3 bases, the J end by 0 bases, with 5 bases between. CDR3 length: 13 residues. Looked up from germline, CDR1 is SGHDN and CDR2 is FVKESK. In nucleotides, the CDR3 is TGTGCCAGCAGCCAGGGCATGAACACTGAAGCTTTCTTT. This encodes CASSQGMNTEAFF. Variable domain in full (rest from reference TRBV14 and TRBJ1-1): EAGVTQFPSHSVIEKGQTVTLRCDPISGHDNLYWYRRVMGKEIKFLLHFVKESKQDESGMPNNRFLAERTGGTYSTLKVQPAELEDSGVYFCASSQGMNTEAFFGQGTRLTVV.

The rearrangement links TRBV18 to TRBJ2-2, with a tentative D call TRBD1 (5 bases). V lost 6 bases to trimming and J lost 1 base, with 15 bases between them. The germline CDR1 and CDR2 sequences are KGHSH and LQKENI. This CDR3 is 16 amino acids long. In DNA form, the CDR3 reads TGTGCCAGCTCGCTTCTCACAGGAGTGAACACCGGGGAGCTGTTTTTT. Translating it yields CASSLLTGVNTGELFF.

As regards this clone: A much bigger clone sits one base away, suggesting this may be a read error. The identical CDR3 is also encoded by other nucleotide sequences in the sample. The chain joins TRBV28 to TRBJ1-1; D is uncertain. Trimming took off 7 bases at V and 1 base at J, with 4 bases between the two ends. Germline V gives CDR1 MDHEN, CDR2 SYDVKM. The CDR3 runs 11 residues. This CDR3 reads CASKGNTEAFF. The CDR3 DNA is TGTGCCAGCAAGGGGAACACTGAAGCTTTCTTT. The full variable domain, completed using reference TRBV28 and TRBJ1-1, is DVKVTQSSRYLVKRTGEKVFLECVQDMDHENMFWYRQDPGLGLRLIYFSYDVKMKEKGDIPEGYSVSREKKERFSLILESASTNQTSMYLCASKGNTEAFFGQGTRLTVV.

This clone came up a few times. The genes are TRBV7-3 and TRBJ2-7; 8 positions agree with TRBD2. This CDR3 comprises 18 residues. With V trimmed by 1 base and J by 1 base, 12 bases remained unmatched. CDR1 is SGHTA, CDR2 FQGTGA, per germline. The CDR3 sequence is CASSLNPLGGAGSYEQYF. CDR3 nucleotide sequence: TGTGCCAGCAGCTTAAACCCCCTCGGGGGGGCCGGTTCCTACGAGCAGTACTTC.

V and J are TRBV7-3 and TRBJ2-5; 8 bases match TRBD1. The V gene's germline CDR1 is SGHTA and CDR2 FQGTGA. This CDR3 is 14 amino acids long. V dropped 0 bases and J dropped 7; count of bases not matched to a gene: 4. The CDR3 reads CASSLTGQGGTQYF. The CDR3 bases are TGTGCCAGCAGCTTAACCGGACAGGGAGGGACCCAGTACTTC.